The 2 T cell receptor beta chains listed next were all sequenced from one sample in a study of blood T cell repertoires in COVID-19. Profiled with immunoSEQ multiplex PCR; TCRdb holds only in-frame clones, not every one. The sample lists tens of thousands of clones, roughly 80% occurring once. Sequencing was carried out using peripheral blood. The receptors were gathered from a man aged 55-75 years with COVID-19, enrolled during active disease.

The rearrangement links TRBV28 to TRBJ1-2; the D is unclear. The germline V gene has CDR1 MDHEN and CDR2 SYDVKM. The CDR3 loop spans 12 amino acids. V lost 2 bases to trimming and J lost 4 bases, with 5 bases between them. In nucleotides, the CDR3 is TGTGCCAGCAGTTTAAACAGCTATGGCTACACCTTC. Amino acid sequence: CASSLNSYGYTF.

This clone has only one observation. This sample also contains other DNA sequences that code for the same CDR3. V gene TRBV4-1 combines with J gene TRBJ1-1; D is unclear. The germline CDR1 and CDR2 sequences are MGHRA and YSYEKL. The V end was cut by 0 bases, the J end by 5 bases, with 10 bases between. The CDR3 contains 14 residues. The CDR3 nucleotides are TGCGCCAGCAGCCAAGATCGCGGCAGAACTGAAGCTTTCTTT. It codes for CASSQDRGRTEAFF.